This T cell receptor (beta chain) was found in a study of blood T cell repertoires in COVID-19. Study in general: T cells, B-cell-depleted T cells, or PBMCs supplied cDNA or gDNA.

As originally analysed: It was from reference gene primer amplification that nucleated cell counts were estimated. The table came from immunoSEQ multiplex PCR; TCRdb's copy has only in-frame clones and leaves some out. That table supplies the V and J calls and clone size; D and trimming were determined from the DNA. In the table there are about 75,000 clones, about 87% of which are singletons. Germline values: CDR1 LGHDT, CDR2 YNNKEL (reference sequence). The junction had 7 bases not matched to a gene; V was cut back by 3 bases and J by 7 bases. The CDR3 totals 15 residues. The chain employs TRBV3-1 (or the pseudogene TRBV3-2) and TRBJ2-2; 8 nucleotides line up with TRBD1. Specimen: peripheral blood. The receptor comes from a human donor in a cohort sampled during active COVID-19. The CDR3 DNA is TGTGCCAGCAGCCATACCGGGACAGGTATCGGGGAGCTGTTTTTT. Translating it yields CASSHTGTGIGELFF.